This is a list of T cell receptor beta chains from one sample in a study of untreated major depressive disorder. Produced via immunoSEQ multiplex PCR; TCRdb's table is partial and in-frame only. Seen here are about 25,000 clones, about 91% observed once, and the top ten hold roughly 0.72%. Sequenced: CD4+ T cells from PBMCs. These receptors were obtained from a woman aged 25 to 45 with major depressive disorder. CDR3s include the opening cysteine and the closing phenylalanine or tryptophan. A D gene is named only where the DNA matches it firmly.

CDR3aa	CDR3nt	v_gene	j_gene	d_gene
CASRQQGGNQPQHF	TGTGCCAGCAGACAACAGGGCGGCAATCAGCCCCAGCATTTT	TRBV2	TRBJ1-5	-
CASSSMLFEAFF	TGTGCCAGCAGTTCGATGCTGTTCGAAGCTTTCTTT	TRBV6-6	TRBJ1-1	-
CASSLRLNQPQHF	TGTGCCAGCAGCTTGAGACTGAATCAGCCCCAGCATTTT	TRBV7-8	TRBJ1-5	-
CASSPGTAPYEQYF	TGTGCCAGCAGCCCCGGGACAGCCCCCTACGAGCAGTACTTC	TRBV7-9	TRBJ2-7	TRBD1
CSVDVAGGGNEQFF	TGCAGCGTTGACGTTGCGGGAGGGGGCAATGAGCAGTTCTTC	TRBV29-1	TRBJ2-1	TRBD2
CASSTTVGTYEQYF	TGTGCCAGCAGCACTACGGTCGGTACCTACGAGCAGTACTTC	TRBV11-3	TRBJ2-7	-
CASSIIRDRQAYF	TGTGCCAGCAGCATCATCCGGGACAGGCAGGCCTACTTC	TRBV21-1	TRBJ1-2	-
CASRSGASQETQYF	TGCGCCAGCAGGTCGGGGGCCTCTCAAGAGACCCAGTACTTC	TRBV5-1	TRBJ2-5	-
CASSSAGGAATNEKLFF	TGCGCCAGCAGCTCCGCAGGGGGAGCTGCAACTAATGAAAAACTGTTTTTT	TRBV5-1	TRBJ1-4	TRBD1
CASRVETSGRYNEQFF	TGTGCCAGCAGGGTCGAGACTAGCGGGAGGTACAATGAGCAGTTCTTC	TRBV2	TRBJ2-1	TRBD2
CASSPRGPWETQYF	TGTGCCAGCAGCCCCCGGGGGCCTTGGGAGACCCAGTACTTC	TRBV7-9	TRBJ2-5	-
CASSWRFNQPQHF	TGTGCCAGCAGCTGGCGGTTCAATCAGCCCCAGCATTTT	TRBV28	TRBJ1-5	-